The clone carrying this T cell receptor beta chain was seen at least ten times. Its specificity is not known. The TCRbeta library incorporated unique molecular identifiers. TCRdb called the PCR reads again in MiXCR, with one record for every CDR3 protein. Among some 300,000 distinct CDR3 sequences listed, roughly a tenth were seen once. The germline V and J ends were trimmed by 4 bases and 4 bases, with 19 bases remaining between them. CDR3 length equals 16 residues. Looked up from germline, CDR1 is SGHRS and CDR2 is YFSETQ. This entry belongs to a study of T-cell reconstitution after alpha-beta-depleted transplantation in children. Whole-study findings and limits: Newly generated T cells supplied most T-cell counts and diversity one year post-transplant. Some patients owed their high day-60 TCRbeta diversity to surviving recipient T cells and thymic progenitors. About two months after transplant, alpha-beta T cells reportedly came from several hundred expanded graft clones.

Here the sequenced sample was PBMCs, taken before TCRalphabeta/CD19-depleted stem cell transplant. The chain is built from TRBV5-1 and TRBJ2-3; the D is unclear. The origin of this receptor is a boy under three years old with acute myeloid leukemia, due to receive a stem cell transplant. CDR3 sequence (DNA): TGCGCCAGCAGCCCGGAAGGAAAGGGCGGTCCAGATACGCAGTATTTT. Its protein product is CASSPEGKGGPDTQYF.